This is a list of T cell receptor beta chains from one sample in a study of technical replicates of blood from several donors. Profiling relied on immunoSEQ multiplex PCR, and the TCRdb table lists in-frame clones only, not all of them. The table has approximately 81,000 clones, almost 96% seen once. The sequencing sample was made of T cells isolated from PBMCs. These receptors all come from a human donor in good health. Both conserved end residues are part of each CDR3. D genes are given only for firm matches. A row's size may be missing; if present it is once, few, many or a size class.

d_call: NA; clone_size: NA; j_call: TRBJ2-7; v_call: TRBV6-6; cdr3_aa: CASTSIGGEQYF; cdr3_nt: TGTGCCAGCACCAGCATCGGGGGAGAGCAGTACTTC
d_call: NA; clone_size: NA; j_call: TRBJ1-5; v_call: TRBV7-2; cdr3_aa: CASSLGTYSNQPQHF; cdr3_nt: TGTGCCAGCAGCTTAGGTACTTATAGCAATCAGCCCCAGCATTTT
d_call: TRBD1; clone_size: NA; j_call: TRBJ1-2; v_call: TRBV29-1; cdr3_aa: CSVETGDYGYTF; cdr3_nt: TGCAGCGTTGAAACAGGGGATTATGGCTACACCTTC
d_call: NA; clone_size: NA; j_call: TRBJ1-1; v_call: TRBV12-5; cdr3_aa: CASRLGPNTEAFF; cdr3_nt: TGTGCTAGTCGACTTGGCCCGAACACTGAAGCTTTCTTT
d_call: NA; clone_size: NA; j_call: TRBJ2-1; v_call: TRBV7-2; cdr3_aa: CASSLSSGVNEQFF; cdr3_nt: TGTGCCAGCAGCTTGTCGTCAGGGGTCAATGAGCAGTTCTTC
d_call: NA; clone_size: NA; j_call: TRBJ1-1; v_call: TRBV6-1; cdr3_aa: CASHRGLVTEAFF; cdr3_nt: TGTGCCAGCCATAGGGGTTTGGTTACTGAAGCTTTCTTT
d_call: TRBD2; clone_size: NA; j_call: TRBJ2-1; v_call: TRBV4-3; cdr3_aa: CASSQAAGLAENNEQFF; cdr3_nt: TGCGCCAGCAGCCAAGCTGCAGGACTAGCGGAAAACAATGAGCAGTTCTTC
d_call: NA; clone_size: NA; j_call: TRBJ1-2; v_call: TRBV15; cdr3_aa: CATSRDLSGDPNYGYTF; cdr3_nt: TGTGCCACCAGCAGAGATCTCTCGGGGGACCCTAACTATGGCTACACCTTC
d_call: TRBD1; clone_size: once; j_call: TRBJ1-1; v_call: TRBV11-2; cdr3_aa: CASSLGGQMNTEAFF; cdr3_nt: TGTGCCAGCAGCTTAGGGGGACAGATGAACACTGAAGCTTTCTTT
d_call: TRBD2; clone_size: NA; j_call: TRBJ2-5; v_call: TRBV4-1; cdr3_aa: CASSQRELADAGRQYF; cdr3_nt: TGCGCCAGCAGCCAAAGGGAACTAGCGGACGCAGGGCGCCAGTACTTC